The 29 T cell receptor beta chains given below trace back to one sample, sequenced in a study of siplizumab effects on memory and regulatory T cells. This table comes from immunoSEQ multiplex PCR, and its TCRdb copy is limited to in-frame clones, with some not included. Altogether about 100,000 clones are present, about 94% being singletons, with the ten largest covering approximately 1.4%. Specimen: non-Treg CD4+ T cells sorted from blood. Receptors originate from a human donor in good health.

This chain joins TRBV19 and TRBJ2-7; no definite D call. Trimming removed 6 bases at V and 4 bases at J, with 10 bases between. From germline, CDR1 is LNHDA and CDR2 SQIVND (reference sequence). The CDR3 is 12 residues long. The CDR3 DNA follows: TGTGCCAGTAGCCCAAAGGGATACGAGCAGTACTTC. Protein product: CASSPKGYEQYF.

The J gene is TRBJ2-3, the V gene TRBV7-2, with TRBD2 matching over 7 bases. The CDR3 is made up of 16 amino acids. Trimming removed 5 bases from V and 7 bases from J; junction bases left unmatched: 15. Germline CDR1 and CDR2: SGHTA and FQGNSA. The CDR3 DNA reads TGTGCCAGCAGCCCCGTGGGGGGGGAACCAGTCCATACGCAGTATTTT. Protein product: CASSPVGGEPVHTQYF.

The genes are TRBV27 and TRBJ1-1; tentative D call: TRBD1 (6 bases). The CDR3 contains 14 residues. The germline V gene encodes CDR1 MNHEY and CDR2 SMNVEV (reference sequence). Trimming left V 3 bases short and J 6 bases short, with 14 bases between. The DNA for the CDR3 is TGTGCCAGCAGTTTCATCCTCGAGGGGGCTGAAGCTTTCTTT. Its protein is CASSFILEGAEAFF.

This sequence joins TRBV4-2 and TRBJ2-5, with D unclear. The V gene's germline CDR1 is LGHNA and CDR2 YNFKEQ. Trimming removed 0 bases from V and 2 bases from J, with 7 bases in between. This CDR3 contains 14 residues. The CDR3 reads CASSQDPQQETQYF. The DNA for the CDR3 is TGTGCCAGCAGCCAAGATCCCCAGCAAGAGACCCAGTACTTC.

V usage is TRBV13 and J usage is TRBJ2-3; 9 nucleotides agree with TRBD2. The CDR3 totals 19 residues. Germline V lookup: CDR1 PRHDT, CDR2 FYEKMQ (reference sequence). V shed 7 bases, J shed 2 bases, and the junction held 19 bases outside the gene matches. The CDR3 sequence: CASTGPPSGEKFPTDTQYF. CDR3 DNA sequence: TGTGCCAGCACGGGACCGCCTAGCGGGGAGAAATTTCCCACAGATACGCAGTATTTT.

The chain is built from TRBV11-3 and TRBJ2-1; 12 bases map to TRBD2. Germline V gene sequence: CDR1 SGHNT, CDR2 YENEEA. The trim removed 5 bases at V and 9 bases at J, leaving 20 bases unmatched. This CDR3 is built from 19 residues. The CDR3 is CASSRLTGAPGLAGAEQFF. CDR3 bases: TGTGCCAGCAGCCGCCTGACAGGGGCTCCGGGACTAGCGGGTGCTGAGCAGTTCTTC.

The V call is TRBV19, the J call TRBJ2-2, with 9 bases that match TRBD1. The germline CDR1 and CDR2 sequences are LNHDA and SQIVND (reference sequence). V trimming: 3 bases; J trimming: 6 bases; junction bases outside the gene matches: 5. The CDR3 loop spans 15 amino acids. The CDR3 reads CASSILRQGAGELFF. The CDR3 DNA follows: TGTGCCAGTAGTATTCTGCGACAGGGGGCCGGGGAGCTGTTTTTT.

The chain combines TRBV7-9 with TRBJ2-1; no reliable D call. V was cut by 5 bases and J by 9 bases, with 17 bases left in between. Germline CDR1 is SEHNR and CDR2 is FQNEAQ (reference sequence). This CDR3 spans 14 amino acids. CDR3 in amino acids: CASSLLASFSEQFF. CDR3 in DNA: TGTGCCAGCAGCCTCCTCGCTAGTTTCAGTGAGCAGTTCTTC.

The gene calls are TRBV5-1 and TRBJ2-3, with D possibly being TRBD1 or TRBD2 (5 bases each). Germline loops: CDR1 SGHRS, CDR2 YFSETQ. V lost 5 bases and J 3 bases, leaving 19 bases between the germline ends. The CDR3 sequence is 16 residues long. The DNA for the CDR3 is TGCGCCAGCAGGGAAAGAGAGGGACGTATTACAGATACGCAGTATTTT. Protein product: CASREREGRITDTQYF.

The chain has TRBV2 and TRBJ2-6; D remains unclear. The CDR3 spans 15 residues. Trimming left V 3 bases short and J 4 bases short, with 10 bases between. Germline V gene data show CDR1 as SNHLY and CDR2 as FYNNEI. The CDR3 region is CASSEGFIGANVLTF. The CDR3 nucleotides are TGTGCCAGCAGTGAGGGCTTTATCGGGGCCAACGTCCTGACTTTC. Using reference TRBV2 and TRBJ2-6 for the parts outside the CDR3, the full variable domain is EPEVTQTPSHQVTQMGQEVILRCVPISNHLYFYWYRQILGQKVEFLVSFYNNEISEKSEIFDDQFSVERPDGSNFTLKIRSTKLEDSAMYFCASSEGFIGANVLTFGAGSRLTVL.

This clone was detected only once. V gene TRBV5-1 combines with J gene TRBJ1-6; 9 bases map to TRBD1. Per the germline V gene, CDR1 is SGHRS and CDR2 is YFSETQ. With 7 bases clipped from V and 7 bases from J, the junction kept 9 bases outside the gene matches. This CDR3 has 15 residues. The CDR3 is CASSPQGQGNSPLHF. In DNA form, the CDR3 reads TGCGCCAGCTCCCCCCAGGGACAGGGAAATTCACCCCTCCACTTT.

This clone showed up just once. CDR3 amino acids: CAISGTANTEAFF. The CDR3 DNA reads TGTGCCATCAGTGGGACGGCGAACACTGAAGCTTTCTTT. The chain has TRBV10-3 and TRBJ1-1; D is undetermined. Germline V gene lookup returns CDR1 ENHRY and CDR2 SYGVKD. Trimming left V 4 bases short and J 1 base short, with 7 bases between. The CDR3 has 13 residues.

The chain recombines TRBV18 with TRBJ2-7; no clear D. CDR3 length equals 12 residues. V shed 2 bases and J shed 6 bases, with 8 bases lying between them. Germline lookup yields CDR1 KGHSH and CDR2 LQKENI. The DNA of the CDR3 is TGTGCCAGCTCACCAGGGCACGCCGAGCAGTACTTC. Protein product: CASSPGHAEQYF.

The CDR3 sequence: CASSVGGAFSEKLFF. The CDR3 DNA sequence: TGTGCCAGCAGTGTTGGGGGCGCGTTTTCTGAAAAACTGTTTTTT. This chain links TRBV2 with TRBJ1-4; D is possibly TRBD1 (6 bases). The germline gives CDR1 SNHLY, CDR2 FYNNEI. Trimming pared 4 bases from V and 7 bases from J, leaving 16 bases between. CDR3 length: 15 residues.

The CDR3 DNA reads as TGCGCCAGCAGCTTGGGGACACCTCCCTTTAACTATGGCTACACCTTC. Amino acid sequence: CASSLGTPPFNYGYTF. This chain uses TRBV5-1 with TRBJ1-2; weak D call: TRBD1 (5 bases). This CDR3 has 16 residues. V was shortened by 0 bases and J by 1 base, with 13 bases between the two germline ends. Germline V gene sequence: CDR1 SGHRS, CDR2 YFSETQ.

The rearrangement links TRBV18 to TRBJ2-1; 10 bases line up with TRBD2. Germline V gene sequence: CDR1 KGHSH, CDR2 LQKENI. V lost 4 bases, J lost 0 bases, and 12 bases stayed unmatched. The CDR3 has 19 amino acids. CDR3 loop: CASSRFPSGSQSSYNEQFF. CDR3 bases: TGTGCCAGCTCACGGTTTCCTAGCGGGAGTCAGAGCTCCTACAATGAGCAGTTCTTC.

The chain couples TRBV2 to TRBJ2-5; possible D gene TRBD2, 6 bases. Germline V gene lookup returns CDR1 SNHLY and CDR2 FYNNEI. This CDR3 spans 14 amino acids. The V and J ends lost 3 bases and 1 base respectively, with 9 bases between them. For the CDR3, the DNA is TGTGCCAGCAGTGAGGGACTTTCCCAAGAGACCCAGTACTTC. Its protein product is CASSEGLSQETQYF. The full variable domain, its missing parts supplied by reference TRBV2 and TRBJ2-5, is EPEVTQTPSHQVTQMGQEVILRCVPISNHLYFYWYRQILGQKVEFLVSFYNNEISEKSEIFDDQFSVERPDGSNFTLKIRSTKLEDSAMYFCASSEGLSQETQYFGPGTRLLVL.

The chain uses TRBV6-6 and TRBJ2-5, with TRBD2 matching 9 bases. The V and J ends lost 4 bases and 2 bases, in that order; junction bases with no gene match: 5. The CDR3 length is 15 residues. The V gene's germline CDR1 is MNHNY and CDR2 SVGAGI (reference sequence). The CDR3 DNA sequence: TGTGCCAGCAGTTGGCGGGAGGGCCCTCAAGAGACCCAGTACTTC. Encoded protein: CASSWREGPQETQYF.

V is TRBV27 and J is TRBJ2-7, with 15 bases that match TRBD2. The CDR3 consists of 15 residues. V lost 2 bases, J lost 4 bases, and 0 bases stayed unmatched. Germline values: CDR1 MNHEY, CDR2 SMNVEV (reference sequence). The CDR3 DNA sequence: TGTGCCAGCAGTTTAGGGACTAGCGGGAGGTACGAGCAGTACTTC. Residues: CASSLGTSGRYEQYF.

The J gene is TRBJ2-7, the V gene TRBV7-8; D assignment may be TRBD1 or TRBD2 (5 bases each). The length of the CDR3 is 15 residues. Germline V gene data show CDR1 as SGHVS and CDR2 as FQNEAQ. V shed 5 bases and J shed 4 bases, with 18 bases lying between them. CDR3 sequence reads: CASSSTGTEPYEQYF. As DNA, the CDR3 is TGTGCCAGCAGCAGTACCGGGACGGAGCCTTACGAGCAGTACTTC.

This chain joins TRBV4-1 and TRBJ2-3, with TRBD2 matching over 8 bases. Looked up from germline, CDR1 is MGHRA and CDR2 is YSYEKL. The ends lost 4 bases at V and 5 bases at J; junction bases unmatched: 8. The CDR3 loop spans 15 amino acids. The CDR3 region has the DNA TGCGCCAGCAGCCCCCCGGGAGGGACGAGAGATACGCAGTATTTT. It is translated as CASSPPGGTRDTQYF.

The V call is TRBV27, the J call TRBJ2-6, with 9 bases aligning to TRBD1. Germline trimming cut 7 bases from V and 0 bases from J; bases unmatched to any gene: 10. This CDR3 is 18 amino acids long. CDR1 is MNHEY and CDR2 is SMNVEV in the germline V gene (reference sequence). CDR3 region: CASTDFGTGRSGANVLTF. The DNA for the CDR3 is TGTGCCAGCACAGATTTCGGGACAGGGCGCTCTGGGGCCAACGTCCTGACTTTC.

The chain carries TRBV19 and TRBJ1-1; D not resolved. Germline V gene data show CDR1 as LNHDA and CDR2 as SQIVND (reference sequence). Trimming shortened V by 5 bases and J by 2 bases, and 18 bases separated the two germline ends. The CDR3 has 16 amino acids. The CDR3 sequence is CASSDTELASNTEAFF. Here the CDR3 DNA reads TGTGCCAGTAGTGACACAGAGTTGGCATCTAACACTGAAGCTTTCTTT.

The chain couples TRBV7-3 to TRBJ2-2; D gene unclear. V lost 2 bases and J 6 bases, leaving 4 bases between the germline ends. This CDR3 comprises 12 residues. CDR1 is SGHTA and CDR2 is FQGTGA in the germline V gene. The CDR3: CASSLEAGELFF. CDR3 in DNA: TGTGCCAGCAGCTTAGAAGCCGGGGAGCTGTTTTTT.

The V gene is TRBV5-4, the J gene TRBJ2-5, with 7 bases lining up with TRBD1. Germline values: CDR1 SGHNT, CDR2 YYREEE (reference sequence). The trim removed 4 bases at V and 1 base at J, leaving 7 bases unmatched. This CDR3 is built from 15 residues. The CDR3 loop is CASSQRTGLQETQYF. The CDR3 nucleotides are TGTGCCAGCAGCCAAAGGACAGGCCTCCAAGAGACCCAGTACTTC.

The V call is TRBV6-6, the J call TRBJ2-3, with D uncertain. The length of the CDR3 is 13 residues. Per the germline V gene, CDR1 is MNHNY and CDR2 is SVGAGI (reference sequence). Trimming took 6 bases from V and 4 from J, leaving 11 bases between them. CDR3 coding DNA: TGTGCCAGCAGGTTCCTTACATCAGATACGCAGTATTTT. The encoded protein is CASRFLTSDTQYF.

V usage is TRBV4-1 and J usage is TRBJ1-1, with TRBD1 identical over 10 bases. Trimming removed 10 bases from V and 1 base from J; junction bases left unmatched: 9. This CDR3 is 15 amino acids long. Germline V lookup: CDR1 MGHRA, CDR2 YSYEKL. CDR3 bases: TGCGCCACCACACGGACAGGGGGATCGAACACTGAAGCTTTCTTT. Amino acid sequence: CATTRTGGSNTEAFF.

V usage is TRBV19 and J usage is TRBJ2-2, with a weak D call TRBD1 (5 bases). CDR1 is LNHDA and CDR2 is SQIVND in the germline V gene (reference sequence). Trimming pared 7 bases from V and 2 bases from J, leaving 14 bases between. This CDR3 has 15 residues. CDR3 sequence (DNA): TGTGCCAGTATCTCTGGGGCGATAAACACCGGGGAGCTGTTTTTT. Encoded protein: CASISGAINTGELFF.

The chain joins TRBV7-6 to TRBJ1-2, with a possible D match to TRBD1 (6 bases). The CDR3 covers 13 residues. Germline loops: CDR1 SGHVS, CDR2 FNYEAQ. V was clipped by 4 bases and J by 8 bases, with 14 bases between them. This chain's CDR3 is CASSSGQSSGYTF. CDR3 sequence (DNA): TGTGCCAGCAGCTCCGGACAGTCTAGCGGCTACACCTTC.